This T cell receptor (beta chain) is from a study of T cell clones after liver transplantation. Here immunoSEQ multiplex PCR was the method, and the copy in TCRdb shows in-frame clones only, minus some. The sample yields some 59,000 clones, 71% seen once. Trimming took 5 bases from V and 8 from J; bases not matched to a gene: 4. Germline-derived CDR1 and CDR2 are SGHAT and FQNNGV. The length of the CDR3 is 13 residues. At least ten counts were recorded for this clone. Sequencing was performed on CD4+ T cells from blood, taken before liver transplant. The source is a human donor who received a liver transplant. The J gene is TRBJ2-2, the V gene TRBV11-2; 8 bases line up with TRBD1. The CDR3, as DNA: TGTGCCAGCAGCATCCAGGGGGCGGGGGAGCTGTTTTTT. This sequence encodes CASSIQGAGELFF.